This TCR beta chain is from a study of graft-versus-host responses after intestinal transplantation. Overall study: Induction using anti-thymocyte globulin, followed by tacrolimus and steroids for 2 to 4 years, was given to all recipients. General study findings and limits: Early declines in HvG clones that occurred post-transplant were associated with peak circulating GvH clone levels. GvH clones surfaced in recipient marrow, some emerging earlier in ileum or blood.

This clone has a handful of counts. Its antigen is undetermined. Trimming stripped 2 bases from V and 4 bases from J, with 12 bases between. The CDR3 is 14 residues long. Per germline, CDR1 SGHNT and CDR2 YYREEE (reference sequence). Processed graft tissue released its intraepithelial and lamina propria lymphocytes. Libraries were prepared by immunoSEQ multiplex PCR; TCRdb keeps only in-frame clonotypes and omits some of them. The profile covers under 30,000 clones, with approximately 80% appearing a single time and 3% to 3.5% taken by the ten largest. The specimen was ileum tissue, collected 98 days after intestinal transplantation. The origin of this receptor is a human patient who received an intestinal transplant, so some T cells may come from the graft donor. This rearrangement joins TRBV5-4 to TRBJ1-2; no definite D call. The CDR3 nucleotides read TGTGCCAGCAGCTTCCATGGGCGCCGCTATGGCTACACCTTC. Encoded protein: CASSFHGRRYGYTF.